This entry lists 29 T cell receptor beta chains sequenced from one sample in a study of T cell responses to AZD1222 COVID-19 vaccine. Repertoires were generated with immunoSEQ multiplex PCR, while TCRdb's copy carries only in-frame clones and drops some. The sample shows around 130,000 clones, 88% of them seen only once. This specimen consisted of peripheral blood, obtained on day 0 of MenACWY control vaccination. These receptors originate from an adult in good health.

A single count supports this clone. The chain combines TRBV5-6 with TRBJ2-5, with TRBD2 identical over 12 bases. CDR3 length equals 15 residues. Germline V gives CDR1 SGHDT, CDR2 YYEEEE. J was trimmed by 6 bases and V by 4 bases; bases with no gene match: 7. CDR3 residues: CASSATSGSAKTQYF. CDR3 bases: TGTGCCAGCAGCGCGACTAGCGGGAGCGCTAAGACCCAGTACTTC.

The V call is TRBV7-9, the J call TRBJ1-1, with 12 bases that match TRBD1. Germline V gene sequence: CDR1 SEHNR, CDR2 FQNEAQ (reference sequence). V dropped 5 bases and J dropped 7; count of bases not matched to a gene: 5. The CDR3 has 14 amino acids. The CDR3 sequence: CASSPGQGADEAFF. The CDR3 DNA follows: TGTGCCAGCAGCCCGGGACAGGGGGCCGATGAAGCTTTCTTT.

This clone has a single count. The chain uses TRBV5-1 and TRBJ2-7; 7 positions agree with TRBD1. The length of the CDR3 is 13 residues. Germline V gene lookup returns CDR1 SGHRS and CDR2 YFSETQ. After removal of 3 bases from V and 2 bases from J, the junction contained 2 bases not matched to a gene. CDR3 nucleotide sequence: TGCGCCAGCAGCTGGCAGGGGGCCTACGAGCAGTACTTC. This translates into CASSWQGAYEQYF.

This clone is a singleton in its sample. V and J are TRBV9 and TRBJ2-2; TRBD1 matches 9 bases. The germline CDR1 and CDR2 sequences are SGDLS and YYNGEE. The V segment lost 2 bases and the J segment 5 bases; nucleotides outside the gene matches: 4. This CDR3 comprises 15 residues. This CDR3 is CASSVRDRVTGELFF. The CDR3 nucleotides read TGTGCCAGCAGCGTCCGGGACAGGGTGACCGGGGAGCTGTTTTTT.

This clone was seen a single time. V and J are TRBV7-3 and TRBJ2-1; D gene ambiguous. CDR1 is SGHTA and CDR2 is FQGTGA in the germline V gene. Trimming pared 1 base from V and 15 bases from J, leaving 28 bases between. The CDR3 runs to 17 residues. The CDR3 nucleotides are TGTGCCAGCAGCTTAAGACCGTTGGGCTTAGGCTCTACTACCCCGTTCTTC. Translation gives CASSLRPLGLGSTTPFF.

There are a few counts of this clone. V is TRBV5-1 and J is TRBJ2-3, with D perhaps assigned TRBD1 or TRBD2 (6 bases each). The CDR3 is made up of 14 amino acids. Germline V gene data show CDR1 as SGHRS and CDR2 as YFSETQ. V was clipped by 6 bases and J by 4 bases, with 15 bases between them. The CDR3 DNA reads as TGCGCCAGCACCAGGGGCGGGATAGCAGATACGCAGTATTTT. Protein sequence: CASTRGGIADTQYF. Full variable domain (rest looked up from reference TRBV5-1 and TRBJ2-3): KAGVTQTPRYLIKTRGQQVTLSCSPISGHRSVSWYQQTPGQGLQFLFEYFSETQRNKGNFPGRFSGRQFSNSRSEMNVSTLELGDSALYLCASTRGGIADTQYFGPGTRLTVL.

The rearrangement links TRBV28 to TRBJ1-2; TRBD1 aligns across 7 bases. The V gene's germline CDR1 is MDHEN and CDR2 SYDVKM. Trimming removed 5 bases from V and 6 bases from J; junction bases left unmatched: 6. The CDR3 totals 13 residues. The CDR3 sequence is CASSPTGADGYTF. The CDR3 bases are TGTGCCAGCAGTCCTACAGGGGCCGATGGCTACACCTTC.

The chain joins TRBV18 to TRBJ1-5; 7 bases match TRBD1. V lost 2 bases, J lost 2 bases, and 6 bases stayed unmatched. Germline V lookup: CDR1 KGHSH, CDR2 LQKENI. The CDR3 sequence is 16 residues long. In nucleotides, the CDR3 is TGTGCCAGCTCACCAGAAAGACAGGGTCGCAATCAGCCCCAGCATTTT. Translation gives CASSPERQGRNQPQHF.

The gene calls are TRBV6-1 and TRBJ1-2; tentative D call: TRBD1 (5 bases). Trimming took 0 bases from V and 7 from J, leaving 12 bases between them. The CDR3 is 14 residues long. Looked up from germline, CDR1 is MNHNS and CDR2 is SASEGT. The CDR3 loop is CASSEAAGLSGYTF. In nucleotides, the CDR3 is TGTGCCAGCAGTGAAGCAGCAGGGTTGAGTGGCTACACCTTC.

CDR3 coding DNA: TGCGCCAGCAGCCAAGGTGCACCCTACGAGCAGTACTTC. Translating it yields CASSQGAPYEQYF. This chain links TRBV4-1 with TRBJ2-7; no clear D gene. Trimming took 1 base from V and 2 from J, leaving 6 bases between them. The CDR3 loop spans 13 amino acids. Germline-derived CDR1 and CDR2 are MGHRA and YSYEKL.

This chain joins TRBV11-2 and TRBJ2-2; 9 bases map to TRBD2. The CDR3 loop spans 15 amino acids. The germline V gene encodes CDR1 SGHAT and CDR2 FQNNGV. The trim removed 1 base at V and 6 bases at J, leaving 3 bases unmatched. CDR3 residues: CASSLAVAGAGELFF. The DNA of the CDR3 is TGTGCCAGCAGCTTAGCGGTAGCGGGAGCCGGGGAGCTGTTTTTT.

This clone has a single count. The CDR3: CASSIGDRGRVGYTF. The CDR3 nucleotides are TGTGCCAGTAGTATCGGGGACAGGGGGCGCGTCGGCTACACCTTC. V gene TRBV19 combines with J gene TRBJ1-2; 12 bases line up with TRBD1. Germline CDR1 and CDR2: LNHDA and SQIVND (reference sequence). Trimming cost V 3 bases and J 8 bases; bases outside gene matches: 7. The CDR3 loop spans 15 amino acids. Looking up the rest from reference TRBV19 and TRBJ1-2 gives the full variable domain: DGGITQSPKYLFRKEGQNVTLSCEQNLNHDAMYWYRQDPGQGLRLIYYSQIVNDFQKGDIAEGYSVSREKKESFPLTVTSAQKNPTAFYLCASSIGDRGRVGYTFGSGTRLTVV.

The chain employs TRBV7-9 and TRBJ2-7; 7 bases map to TRBD1. Germline assignment: CDR1 SEHNR and CDR2 FQNEAQ (reference sequence). This CDR3 comprises 15 residues. The trim removed 6 bases at V and 4 bases at J, leaving 12 bases unmatched. CDR3 protein: CASSPPGQRGYEQYF. CDR3 DNA: TGTGCCAGCAGTCCCCCGGGACAGAGGGGATACGAGCAGTACTTC.

V is TRBV6-5 and J is TRBJ1-2, with unresolved D. The CDR3 is made up of 12 amino acids. Per germline, CDR1 MNHEY and CDR2 SVGAGI. V shed 0 bases and J shed 8 bases, with 7 bases lying between them. The CDR3: CASSYSTQGYTF. The CDR3 DNA reads TGTGCCAGCAGTTACTCTACTCAAGGCTACACCTTC.

This clone was counted a few times. The chain combines TRBV20-1 with TRBJ2-7; D is uncertain. Germline V gene data show CDR1 as DFQATT and CDR2 as SNEGSKA (reference sequence). The CDR3 is 11 residues long. Trimming cost V 2 bases and J 0 bases, with 2 bases left between them. CDR3 region: CSARLSYEQYF. The CDR3 DNA follows: TGCAGTGCTAGACTCTCCTACGAGCAGTACTTC.

This chain connects TRBV10-2 to TRBJ1-2; D gene unclear. Trimming removed 3 bases from V and 2 bases from J, with 13 bases in between. CDR1 is WSHSY, CDR2 SAAADI, per germline. This CDR3 comprises 15 residues. CDR3 in amino acids: CASSDLVRSNYGYTF. In nucleotides, the CDR3 is TGCGCCAGCAGTGATCTAGTCCGATCGAACTATGGCTACACCTTC.

This rearrangement joins TRBV2 to TRBJ1-1, with D hard to call. The CDR3 has 15 amino acids. Looked up from germline, CDR1 is SNHLY and CDR2 is FYNNEI. The V gene lost 9 bases and the J gene lost 0 bases, with 17 bases spanning the gap. In DNA form, the CDR3 reads TGTGCCAGTACGGGCAGCCGACTCATGAACACTGAAGCTTTCTTT. Its translation: CASTGSRLMNTEAFF.

The chain couples TRBV27 to TRBJ2-7; maybe TRBD2 (5 bases). Germline CDR1 MNHEY, CDR2 SMNVEV (reference sequence). Trimming cost V 3 bases and J 9 bases, with 15 bases left between them. The CDR3 sequence is 13 residues long. As DNA, the CDR3 is TGTGCCAGCAGTTTTGGACTCTCCTACACGCAGTACTTC. This codes for CASSFGLSYTQYF.

V and J are TRBV18 and TRBJ2-7; the D is unclear. The CDR3 consists of 13 residues. V was trimmed by 4 bases and J by 2 bases, leaving 9 bases between them. Germline V lookup: CDR1 KGHSH, CDR2 LQKENI. Written as DNA, the CDR3 is TGTGCCAGCTCACTTGGGCCGACCTACGAGCAGTACTTC. Its translation: CASSLGPTYEQYF.

The chain carries TRBV6-1 and TRBJ1-2; TRBD1 matches at 7 bases. J gave up 2 bases and V 3 bases, and 9 bases lay outside the gene matches. Per germline, CDR1 MNHNS and CDR2 SASEGT. CDR3 length: 16 amino acids. CDR3 DNA sequence: TGTGCCAGCAGTGACCTAGCCGGGACAGAGAACTATGGCTACACCTTC. Protein: CASSDLAGTENYGYTF.

The chain uses TRBV4-2 and TRBJ1-3; unclear D gene. Germline V lookup: CDR1 LGHNA, CDR2 YNFKEQ. Deletions cut 1 base from V and 2 bases from J, with 15 bases between. CDR3 length: 17 residues. For the CDR3, the DNA is TGTGCCAGCAGCCAAGTGACTACGCGCGGAGCTGGAAACACCATATATTTT. It encodes CASSQVTTRGAGNTIYF.

This clone was seen a few times. V is TRBV2 and J is TRBJ2-7; 10 bases match TRBD2. The V segment lost 9 bases and the J segment 4 bases; nucleotides outside the gene matches: 12. The CDR3 has 15 amino acids. Germline assignment: CDR1 SNHLY and CDR2 FYNNEI. In nucleotides, the CDR3 is TGTGCCAGATCTAGCGGGAGATTCGGGAATTACGAGCAGTACTTC. It is translated as CARSSGRFGNYEQYF. Looking up the rest from reference TRBV2 and TRBJ2-7 gives the full variable domain: EPEVTQTPSHQVTQMGQEVILRCVPISNHLYFYWYRQILGQKVEFLVSFYNNEISEKSEIFDDQFSVERPDGSNFTLKIRSTKLEDSAMYFCARSSGRFGNYEQYFGPGTRLTVT.

The V gene is TRBV5-5, the J gene TRBJ1-6, with a possible D match to TRBD1 (5 bases). V shed 4 bases and J shed 6 bases, with 8 bases lying between them. CDR1 is SGHKS and CDR2 is YYEKEE in the germline V gene (reference sequence). CDR3 length: 13 residues. The CDR3 spells CASSQGPNSPLHF. CDR3 coding DNA: TGTGCCAGCAGCCAGGGACCTAATTCACCCCTCCACTTT.

The genes are TRBV19 and TRBJ2-1; 16 bases align to TRBD2. Germline-derived CDR1 and CDR2 are LNHDA and SQIVND (reference sequence). The CDR3 sequence is 15 residues long. The V and J ends lost 6 bases and 7 bases, in that order; junction bases with no gene match: 3. CDR3 in amino acids: CASRGLAGGLNEQFF. The CDR3 region has the DNA TGTGCCAGTAGGGGACTAGCGGGAGGGTTGAATGAGCAGTTCTTC.

The V call is TRBV5-8, the J call TRBJ2-7; unclear D gene. The V and J ends lost 0 bases and 3 bases respectively, with 13 bases between them. Germline V lookup: CDR1 SGHTS, CDR2 YDEGEE. This CDR3 comprises 15 residues. In DNA form, the CDR3 reads TGTGCCAGCAGCTTGGGTGTAAGTCTTGGCTACGAGCAGTACTTC. This encodes CASSLGVSLGYEQYF. Full variable domain (remainder filled in from reference TRBV5-8 and TRBJ2-7): EAGVTQSPTHLIKTRGQQATLRCSPISGHTSVYWYQQALGLGLQFLLWYDEGEERNRGNFPPRFSGRQFPNYSSELNVNALELEDSALYLCASSLGVSLGYEQYFGPGTRLTVT.

The rearrangement joins TRBV19 to TRBJ1-2, with 9 nucleotides matching TRBD1. The junction had 10 bases not matched to a gene; V was cut back by 4 bases and J by 4 bases. In germline, CDR1 is LNHDA, CDR2 SQIVND (reference sequence). The CDR3 is 16 amino acids. The CDR3 is CASSTTGQGNIYGYTF. In nucleotides, the CDR3 is TGTGCCAGTAGTACTACGGGACAGGGAAACATCTATGGCTACACCTTC. Using reference TRBV19 and TRBJ1-2 for the parts outside the CDR3, the full variable domain is DGGITQSPKYLFRKEGQNVTLSCEQNLNHDAMYWYRQDPGQGLRLIYYSQIVNDFQKGDIAEGYSVSREKKESFPLTVTSAQKNPTAFYLCASSTTGQGNIYGYTFGSGTRLTVV.

The chain is built from TRBV5-1 and TRBJ1-1; D gene ambiguous. CDR1 is SGHRS and CDR2 is YFSETQ in the germline V gene. Trimming took 4 bases from V and 1 from J, leaving 17 bases between them. The CDR3 has 16 residues. CDR3 amino acids: CASSPGSVTANTEAFF. The CDR3 region has the DNA TGCGCCAGCAGCCCCGGATCGGTCACGGCGAACACTGAAGCTTTCTTT.

A single count supports this clone. The genes are TRBV7-9 and TRBJ1-5; no definite D call. Trimming removed 3 bases at V and 0 bases at J, with 9 bases between. Germline V gene sequence: CDR1 SEHNR, CDR2 FQNEAQ (reference sequence). The CDR3 runs 15 residues. The CDR3 coding sequence is TGTGCCAGCAGCTTCGGCTCGGGTAGCAATCAGCCCCAGCATTTT. Translation gives CASSFGSGSNQPQHF. The full variable domain, with the rest looked up from reference TRBV7-9 and TRBJ1-5, is DTGVSQNPRHKITKRGQNVTFRCDPISEHNRLYWYRQTLGQGPEFLTYFQNEAQLEKSRLLSDRFSAERPKGSFSTLEIQRTEQGDSAMYLCASSFGSGSNQPQHFGDGTRLSIL.

The chain uses TRBV6-5 and TRBJ2-7; D unclear. The germline CDR1 and CDR2 sequences are MNHEY and SVGAGI. The CDR3 is 14 amino acids. V lost 0 bases and J 3 bases, leaving 9 bases between the germline ends. CDR3 nucleotides: TGTGCCAGCAGTTACTCGGTCAGGAACTACGAGCAGTACTTC. It translates to CASSYSVRNYEQYF.